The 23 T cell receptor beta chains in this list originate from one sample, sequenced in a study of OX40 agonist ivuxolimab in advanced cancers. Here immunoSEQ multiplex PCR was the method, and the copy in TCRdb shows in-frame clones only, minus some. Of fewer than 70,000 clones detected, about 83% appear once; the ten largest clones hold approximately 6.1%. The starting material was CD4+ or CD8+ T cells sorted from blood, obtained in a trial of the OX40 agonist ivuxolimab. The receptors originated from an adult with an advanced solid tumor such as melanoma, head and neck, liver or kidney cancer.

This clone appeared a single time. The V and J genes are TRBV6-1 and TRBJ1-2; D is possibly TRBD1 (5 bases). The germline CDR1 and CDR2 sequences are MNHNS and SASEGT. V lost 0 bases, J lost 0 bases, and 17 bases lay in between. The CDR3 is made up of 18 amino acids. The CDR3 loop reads CASSEAGRGGATNYGYTF. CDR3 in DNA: TGTGCCAGCAGTGAAGCGGGACGGGGAGGGGCTACTAACTATGGCTACACCTTC.

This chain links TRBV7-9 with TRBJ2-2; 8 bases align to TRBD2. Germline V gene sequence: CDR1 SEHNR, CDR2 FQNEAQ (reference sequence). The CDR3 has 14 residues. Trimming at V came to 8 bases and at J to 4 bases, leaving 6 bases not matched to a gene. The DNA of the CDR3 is TGTGCCAGCGGGATCAGCGGGAGCACCGGGGAGCTGTTTTTT. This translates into CASGISGSTGELFF.

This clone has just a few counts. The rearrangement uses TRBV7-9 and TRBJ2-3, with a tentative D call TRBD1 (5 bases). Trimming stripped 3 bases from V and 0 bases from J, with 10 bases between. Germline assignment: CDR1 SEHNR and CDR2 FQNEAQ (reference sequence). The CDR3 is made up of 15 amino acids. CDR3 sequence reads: CASSFSRASTDTQYF. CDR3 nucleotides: TGTGCCAGCAGCTTTAGCAGGGCTAGCACAGATACGCAGTATTTT.

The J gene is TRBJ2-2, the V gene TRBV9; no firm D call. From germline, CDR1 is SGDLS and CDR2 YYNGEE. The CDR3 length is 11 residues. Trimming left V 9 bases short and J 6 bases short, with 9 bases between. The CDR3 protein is CATARAGELFF. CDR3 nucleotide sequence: TGTGCCACCGCCCGAGCCGGGGAGCTGTTTTTT.

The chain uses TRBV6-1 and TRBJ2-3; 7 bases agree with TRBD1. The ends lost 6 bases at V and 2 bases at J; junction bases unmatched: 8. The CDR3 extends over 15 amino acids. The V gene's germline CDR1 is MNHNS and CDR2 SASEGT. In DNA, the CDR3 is TGTGCCAGCAGGCCATACAGGGGTCTCACAGATACGCAGTATTTT. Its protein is CASRPYRGLTDTQYF.

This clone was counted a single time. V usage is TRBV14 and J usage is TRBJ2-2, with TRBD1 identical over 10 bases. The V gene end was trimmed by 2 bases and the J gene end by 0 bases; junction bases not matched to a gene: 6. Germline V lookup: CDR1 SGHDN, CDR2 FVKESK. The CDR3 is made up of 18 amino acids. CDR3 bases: TGTGCCAGCAGCCAATTCTTAGGGACAGGGGCGAACACCGGGGAGCTGTTTTTT. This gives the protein CASSQFLGTGANTGELFF. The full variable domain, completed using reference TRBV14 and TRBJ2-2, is EAGVTQFPSHSVIEKGQTVTLRCDPISGHDNLYWYRRVMGKEIKFLLHFVKESKQDESGMPNNRFLAERTGGTYSTLKVQPAELEDSGVYFCASSQFLGTGANTGELFFGEGSRLTVL.

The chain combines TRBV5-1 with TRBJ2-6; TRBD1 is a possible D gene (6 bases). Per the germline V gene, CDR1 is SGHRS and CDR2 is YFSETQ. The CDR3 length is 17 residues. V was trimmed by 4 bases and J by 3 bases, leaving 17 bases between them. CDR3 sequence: CASSPAPRGGGANVLTF. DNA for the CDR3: TGCGCCAGCAGCCCCGCACCCAGGGGCGGTGGGGCCAACGTCCTGACTTTC.

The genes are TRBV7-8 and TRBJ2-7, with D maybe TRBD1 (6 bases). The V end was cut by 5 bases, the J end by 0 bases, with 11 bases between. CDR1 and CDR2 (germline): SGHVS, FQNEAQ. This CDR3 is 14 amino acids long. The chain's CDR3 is CASSPGHVSYEQYF. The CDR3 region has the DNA TGTGCCAGCAGCCCGGGACACGTCTCCTACGAGCAGTACTTC.

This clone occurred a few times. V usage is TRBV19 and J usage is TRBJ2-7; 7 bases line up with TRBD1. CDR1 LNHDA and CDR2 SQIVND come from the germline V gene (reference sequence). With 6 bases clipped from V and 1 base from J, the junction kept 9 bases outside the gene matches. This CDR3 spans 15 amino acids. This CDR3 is CASRAGTAESYEQYF. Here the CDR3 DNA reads TGTGCCAGTAGGGCCGGGACAGCCGAATCCTACGAGCAGTACTTC.

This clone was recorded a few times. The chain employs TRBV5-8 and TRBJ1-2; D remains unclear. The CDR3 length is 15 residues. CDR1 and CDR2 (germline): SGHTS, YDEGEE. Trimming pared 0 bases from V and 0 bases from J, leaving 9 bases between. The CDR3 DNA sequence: TGTGCCAGCAGCTTGGGAAGGGCAGCTAACTATGGCTACACCTTC. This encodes CASSLGRAANYGYTF.

The CDR3 DNA sequence: TGCAGCGTTGGTGGCAGGGTACACGAGCAGTACTTC. Translation: CSVGGRVHEQYF. The chain has TRBV29-1 and TRBJ2-7, with D possibly TRBD1 on 5 matching bases. This CDR3 spans 12 amino acids. V lost 4 bases, J lost 5 bases, and 12 bases lay in between. Germline-derived CDR1 and CDR2 are SQVTM and ANQGSEA.

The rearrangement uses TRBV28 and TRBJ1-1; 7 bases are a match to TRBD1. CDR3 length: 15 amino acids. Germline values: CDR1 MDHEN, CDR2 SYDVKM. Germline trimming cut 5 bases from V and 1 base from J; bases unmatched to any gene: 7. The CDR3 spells CASSPAGTENTEAFF. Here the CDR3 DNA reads TGTGCCAGCAGTCCCGCCGGGACAGAGAACACTGAAGCTTTCTTT.

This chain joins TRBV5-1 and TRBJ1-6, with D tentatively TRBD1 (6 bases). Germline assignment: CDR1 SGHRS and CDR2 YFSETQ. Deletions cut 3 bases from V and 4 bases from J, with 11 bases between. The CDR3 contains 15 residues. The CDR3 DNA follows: TGCGCCAGCAGCTCGGAGGGGGTTTATAATTCACCCCTCCACTTT. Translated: CASSSEGVYNSPLHF.

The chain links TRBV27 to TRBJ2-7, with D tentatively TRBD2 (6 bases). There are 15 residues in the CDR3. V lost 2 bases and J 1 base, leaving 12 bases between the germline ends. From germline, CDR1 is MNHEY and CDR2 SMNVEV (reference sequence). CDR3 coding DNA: TGTGCCAGCAGTTTAAGGCCGGGGAGGTCCTACGAGCAGTACTTC. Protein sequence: CASSLRPGRSYEQYF.

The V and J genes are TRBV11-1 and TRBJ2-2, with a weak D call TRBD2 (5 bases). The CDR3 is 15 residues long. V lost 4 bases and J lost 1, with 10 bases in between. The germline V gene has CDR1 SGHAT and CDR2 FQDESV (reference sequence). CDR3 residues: CASSSGIGNTGELFF. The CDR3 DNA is TGTGCCAGCAGCTCGGGGATAGGGAACACCGGGGAGCTGTTTTTT.

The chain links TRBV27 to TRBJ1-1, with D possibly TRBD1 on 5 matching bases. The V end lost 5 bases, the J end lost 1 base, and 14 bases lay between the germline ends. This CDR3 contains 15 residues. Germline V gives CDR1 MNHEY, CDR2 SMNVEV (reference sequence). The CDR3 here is CASSLAARGNTEAFF. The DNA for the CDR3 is TGTGCCAGCAGTCTGGCTGCAAGGGGGAACACTGAAGCTTTCTTT.

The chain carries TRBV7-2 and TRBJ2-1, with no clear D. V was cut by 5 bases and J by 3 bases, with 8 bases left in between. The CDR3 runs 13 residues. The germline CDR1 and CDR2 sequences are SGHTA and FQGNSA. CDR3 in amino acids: CASSPRLYNEQFF. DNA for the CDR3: TGTGCCAGCAGCCCTCGGCTCTACAATGAGCAGTTCTTC.

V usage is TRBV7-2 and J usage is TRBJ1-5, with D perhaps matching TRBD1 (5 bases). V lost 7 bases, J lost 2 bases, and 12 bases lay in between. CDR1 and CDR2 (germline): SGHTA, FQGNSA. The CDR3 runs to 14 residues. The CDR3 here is CASTPWGGNQPQHF. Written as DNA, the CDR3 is TGTGCCAGCACCCCATGGGGGGGCAATCAGCCCCAGCATTTT.

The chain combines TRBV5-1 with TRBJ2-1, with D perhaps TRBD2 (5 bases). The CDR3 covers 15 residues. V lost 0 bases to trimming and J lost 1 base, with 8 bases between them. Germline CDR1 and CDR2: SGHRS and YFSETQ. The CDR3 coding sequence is TGCGCCAGCAGCTTGGACGGGGATTCCTACAATGAGCAGTTCTTC. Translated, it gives CASSLDGDSYNEQFF. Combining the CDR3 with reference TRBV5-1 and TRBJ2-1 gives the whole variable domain KAGVTQTPRYLIKTRGQQVTLSCSPISGHRSVSWYQQTPGQGLQFLFEYFSETQRNKGNFPGRFSGRQFSNSRSEMNVSTLELGDSALYLCASSLDGDSYNEQFFGPGTRLTVL.

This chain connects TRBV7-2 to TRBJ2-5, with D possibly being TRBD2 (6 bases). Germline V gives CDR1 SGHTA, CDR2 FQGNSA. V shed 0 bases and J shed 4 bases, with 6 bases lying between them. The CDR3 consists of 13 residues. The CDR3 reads CASSLAGGETQYF. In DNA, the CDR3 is TGTGCCAGCAGCTTAGCGGGAGGAGAGACCCAGTACTTC.

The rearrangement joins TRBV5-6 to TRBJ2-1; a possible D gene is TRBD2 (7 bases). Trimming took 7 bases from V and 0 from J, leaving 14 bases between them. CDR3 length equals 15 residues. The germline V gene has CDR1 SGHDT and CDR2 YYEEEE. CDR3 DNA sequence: TGTGCCAGCGGGGGGGGGCCGAGCTCCTACAATGAGCAGTTCTTC. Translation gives CASGGGPSSYNEQFF.

CDR3 sequence reads: CASSETGPSYEQYF. The CDR3 nucleotides read TGCGCCAGCAGTGAGACAGGCCCTTCCTACGAGCAGTACTTC. V gene TRBV10-2 combines with J gene TRBJ2-7, with D perhaps TRBD1 (5 bases). In germline, CDR1 is WSHSY, CDR2 SAAADI. The CDR3 sequence is 14 residues long. The ends were cut back, 2 bases at V and 1 base at J, with 9 bases in the middle.

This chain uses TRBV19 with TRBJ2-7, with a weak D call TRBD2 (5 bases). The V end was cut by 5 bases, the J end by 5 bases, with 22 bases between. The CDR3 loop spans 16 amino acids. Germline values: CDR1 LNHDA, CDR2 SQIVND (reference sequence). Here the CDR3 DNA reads TGTGCCAGTAGTGCCCCATTTGAGGGTGCGGTACACGAGCAGTACTTC. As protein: CASSAPFEGAVHEQYF.